The 14 T cell receptor beta chains below were found in one sample sequenced in a study of T-cell memory formation after mild COVID-19. TCRdb recomputed calls from the 5' RACE reads with MiXCR, one row per CDR3 protein. The table shows 150,000 to 200,000 distinct CDR3 sequences, with around 10% occurring only once. Sequencing input: PBMCs or a T cell subset sorted from them (not recorded which). The source is a young man who had mild COVID-19 (a few samples of this study predate the infection). Cell type and time point are not known.

This clonotype turned up a few times. This chain connects TRBV6-6 to TRBJ1-1, with D uncertain. From germline, CDR1 is MNHNY and CDR2 SVGAGI (reference sequence). The V end was cut by 0 bases, the J end by 6 bases, with 14 bases between. The CDR3 consists of 15 residues. CDR3 DNA: TGTGCCAGCAGTTACTCGAGTAGTGGAAACGCTGAAGCTTTCTTT. Translation gives CASSYSSSGNAEAFF.

At least ten counts were recorded for this clonotype. The rearrangement joins TRBV12-3 or TRBV12-4 to TRBJ2-5, with TRBD2 matching over 9 bases. With V trimmed by 5 bases and J by 4 bases, 2 bases remained unmatched. This CDR3 comprises 13 residues. Written as DNA, the CDR3 is TGTGCCAGCAGTCAGGGACTAGCAGAGACCCAGTACTTC. It is translated as CASSQGLAETQYF.

The rearrangement joins TRBV12-3 or TRBV12-4 to TRBJ2-2; 10 positions agree with TRBD1. V dropped 4 bases and J dropped 5; count of bases not matched to a gene: 4. The CDR3 extends over 15 amino acids. The CDR3 spells CASSSGTGVTGELFF. The CDR3 DNA sequence: TGTGCCAGCAGTTCCGGGACAGGGGTTACCGGGGAGCTGTTTTTT.

The chain links TRBV10-3 to TRBJ2-5, with no clear D. Trimming removed 7 bases from V and 0 bases from J, with 12 bases in between. Germline V gene data show CDR1 as ENHRY and CDR2 as SYGVKD. This CDR3 contains 14 residues. This chain's CDR3 is CAIKSPHNQETQYF. The DNA for the CDR3 is TGTGCCATCAAGTCTCCGCACAACCAAGAGACCCAGTACTTC.

This clonotype was counted between two and nine times. The chain joins TRBV20-1 to TRBJ2-1, with D hard to call. The V and J ends lost 5 bases and 4 bases respectively, with 15 bases between them. This CDR3 is 14 amino acids long. In germline, CDR1 is DFQATT, CDR2 SNEGSKA (reference sequence). The CDR3 DNA reads as TGCAGTGCTCTTTTTGCGGTTCGATACAATGAGCAGTTCTTC. Translation: CSALFAVRYNEQFF.

The rearrangement joins TRBV5-4 to TRBJ2-6; 8 bases align to TRBD2. V shed 6 bases, J shed 1 base, and the junction held 9 bases outside the gene matches. CDR3 length equals 17 residues. CDR1 SGHNT and CDR2 YYREEE come from the germline V gene (reference sequence). CDR3 in amino acids: CASIPGGGPSGANVLTF. In DNA form, the CDR3 reads TGTGCCAGCATCCCCGGGGGGGGACCTTCTGGGGCCAACGTCCTGACTTTC.

Many counts were recorded for this clonotype. The chain links TRBV20-1 to TRBJ1-6; a possible D gene is TRBD1 (5 bases). Germline loops: CDR1 DFQATT, CDR2 SNEGSKA (reference sequence). CDR3 size: 15 residues. Trimming pared 1 base from V and 10 bases from J, leaving 17 bases between. For the CDR3, the DNA is TGCAGTGCTAGAGGGGGTAGTGACAGACACTCACCCCTCCACTTT. It is translated as CSARGGSDRHSPLHF.

The V and J genes are TRBV4-1 and TRBJ2-1; D might be TRBD1 (6 bases). The CDR3 is made up of 12 amino acids. V gave up 6 bases and J gave up 9 bases, with 12 bases separating them. The germline CDR1 and CDR2 sequences are MGHRA and YSYEKL. Here the CDR3 reads CASSHVGGEQFF. In nucleotides, the CDR3 is TGCGCCAGCAGTCACGTAGGGGGTGAGCAGTTCTTC.

This clonotype was counted ten times or more. V and J are TRBV5-1 and TRBJ2-3; no clear D. Trimming took off 0 bases at V and 6 bases at J, with 8 bases between the two ends. This CDR3 contains 13 residues. CDR1 SGHRS and CDR2 YFSETQ come from the germline V gene. CDR3 DNA sequence: TGCGCCAGCAGCTTGGATTCCCAGGATACGCAGTATTTT. Translating gives CASSLDSQDTQYF.

This clonotype was recorded at least ten times. The gene calls are TRBV7-2 and TRBJ1-5; 12 bases align to TRBD1. Trimming removed 5 bases from V and 5 bases from J; junction bases left unmatched: 4. CDR1 SGHTA and CDR2 FQGNSA come from the germline V gene. This CDR3 is 15 amino acids long. DNA for the CDR3: TGTGCCAGCAGCCCGGGACAGGGGGCCTATCAGCCCCAGCATTTT. Amino acids: CASSPGQGAYQPQHF.

The CDR3 loop reads CASSMGQGTYNSPLHF. In nucleotides, the CDR3 is TGTGCCAGCAGCATGGGACAGGGAACCTATAATTCACCCCTCCACTTT. The chain recombines TRBV7-8 with TRBJ1-6; 9 bases are shared with TRBD1. CDR1 and CDR2 (germline): SGHVS, FQNEAQ. V was pared by 5 bases and J by 2 bases, with 4 bases of the junction left unmatched. The CDR3 consists of 16 residues.

The chain has TRBV7-2 and TRBJ1-6; no definite D call. Trimming cost V 1 base and J 4 bases, with 14 bases left between them. This CDR3 spans 17 amino acids. Germline assignment: CDR1 SGHTA and CDR2 FQGNSA. Written as DNA, the CDR3 is TGTGCCAGCAGCTTAGAAGACCGGAGGGCTTATAATTCACCCCTCCACTTT. It encodes CASSLEDRRAYNSPLHF. The whole variable domain, remainder taken from reference TRBV7-2 and TRBJ1-6, is GAGVSQSPSNKVTEKGKDVELRCDPISGHTALYWYRQSLGQGLEFLIYFQGNSAPDKSGLPSDRFSAERTGGSVSTLTIQRTQQEDSAVYLCASSLEDRRAYNSPLHFGNGTRLTVT.

The table lists this clonotype with a few counts. V and J are TRBV7-2 and TRBJ2-2; D might be TRBD2 (5 bases). The CDR3 loop spans 14 amino acids. Trimming took off 2 bases at V and 7 bases at J, with 11 bases between the two ends. Germline-derived CDR1 and CDR2 are SGHTA and FQGNSA. CDR3 in amino acids: CASSLRGLGGELFF. In DNA form, the CDR3 reads TGTGCCAGCAGCTTAAGAGGGTTAGGCGGGGAGCTGTTTTTT.

This clonotype was recorded a few times. This CDR3 is CASRGVDEQFF. The CDR3 nucleotides are TGTGCCAGCCGGGGGGTAGATGAGCAGTTCTTC. J is TRBJ2-1 and V is TRBV3-1; 7 nucleotides line up with TRBD2. Unmatched junction bases numbered 3, after V lost 8 bases and J lost 8 bases. CDR3 length: 11 amino acids. Germline V gives CDR1 LGHDT, CDR2 YNNKEL (reference sequence).